The 16 T cell receptor beta chains given below trace back to one sample, sequenced in a study of control samples from healthy donors and cancer patients. Some clones are missing from TCRdb's copy, which holds only in-frame ones; the method was immunoSEQ multiplex PCR. The data contain about 83,000 clones, 90% to 95% of them singletons. The sample consisted of blood. These receptors were collected from a man between 25 and 39 years old in good health.

The table lists this clone with a few counts. V gene TRBV6-6 combines with J gene TRBJ2-7; D uncertain. Germline lookup yields CDR1 MNHNY and CDR2 SVGAGI (reference sequence). Trimming stripped 2 bases from V and 3 bases from J, with 8 bases between. This CDR3 spans 13 amino acids. The CDR3 loop is CASSYRPVYEQYF. CDR3 coding DNA: TGTGCCAGCAGTTACAGGCCCGTCTACGAGCAGTACTTC.

The rearrangement links TRBV7-2 to TRBJ2-7, with 9 bases identical to TRBD1. J lost 2 bases, V lost 6 bases, and 5 bases had no gene match. The CDR3 is 14 amino acids. Looked up from germline, CDR1 is SGHTA and CDR2 is FQGNSA. CDR3 coding DNA: TGTGCCAGCAGACCTAGGACAGGGGCCTACGAGCAGTACTTC. Translation: CASRPRTGAYEQYF.

V is TRBV11-3 and J is TRBJ2-1; no reliable D call. There are 14 residues in the CDR3. CDR1 is SGHNT, CDR2 YENEEA, per germline. Trimming removed 5 bases from V and 1 base from J, with 9 bases in between. The CDR3 region has the DNA TGTGCCAGCAGCGTATACAATTCCTACAATGAGCAGTTCTTC. Protein: CASSVYNSYNEQFF.

The V and J genes are TRBV3-1 (or the pseudogene TRBV3-2) and TRBJ2-2; weak D call: TRBD2 (5 bases). Trimming stripped 4 bases from V and 0 bases from J, with 12 bases between. This CDR3 spans 16 amino acids. Per germline, CDR1 LGHDT and CDR2 YNNKEL (reference sequence). CDR3 residues: CASSPVLGANTGELFF. Written as DNA, the CDR3 is TGTGCCAGCAGCCCAGTTCTCGGGGCGAACACCGGGGAGCTGTTTTTT.

The CDR3 coding sequence is TGTGCCAGCAGCCCAGAGGTGCAAATCGGTGGCTACACCTTC. This translates into CASSPEVQIGGYTF. The rearrangement joins TRBV7-9 to TRBJ1-2; D is undetermined. Germline CDR1 is SEHNR and CDR2 is FQNEAQ (reference sequence). This CDR3 has 14 amino acids. The V end was cut by 5 bases, the J end by 7 bases, with 17 bases between.

This rearrangement joins TRBV5-4 to TRBJ2-2; the D gene could be TRBD1 or TRBD2 (6 bases each). V dropped 4 bases and J dropped 4 bases, with 14 bases sitting between them. Germline CDR1 is SGHNT and CDR2 is YYREEE (reference sequence). This CDR3 is 15 amino acids long. The CDR3 sequence: CASSPRGGPTGELFF. The CDR3 bases are TGTGCCAGCAGCCCGAGAGGGGGGCCCACCGGGGAGCTGTTTTTT.

This clone was detected once. The chain uses TRBV5-4 and TRBJ2-1; 7 bases line up with TRBD1. Germline lookup yields CDR1 SGHNT and CDR2 YYREEE (reference sequence). This CDR3 contains 16 residues. Trimming at V came to 5 bases and at J to 6 bases, leaving 14 bases not matched to a gene. DNA for the CDR3: TGTGCCAGCAGAGATTCGAGACAGGGTAGGAGCAATGAGCAGTTCTTC. This gives the protein CASRDSRQGRSNEQFF.

The V call is TRBV27, the J call TRBJ2-1; 7 nucleotides agree with TRBD2. Germline values: CDR1 MNHEY, CDR2 SMNVEV (reference sequence). There are 15 residues in the CDR3. V trimming: 1 base; J trimming: 3 bases; junction bases outside the gene matches: 3. The CDR3 here is CASSLFPSGYNEQFF. The CDR3 nucleotides are TGTGCCAGCAGTTTATTTCCTAGCGGCTACAATGAGCAGTTCTTC.

This sequence joins TRBV7-3 and TRBJ2-2, with D perhaps matching TRBD2 (6 bases). Trimming took 5 bases from V and 4 from J, leaving 17 bases between them. The CDR3 totals 16 residues. Germline CDR1 reads SGHTA; CDR2 reads FQGTGA. The CDR3 coding sequence is TGTGCCAGCAGCCCCCAGGCGGGGTATGGCACCGGGGAGCTGTTTTTT. Translating it yields CASSPQAGYGTGELFF.

V gene TRBV7-3 combines with J gene TRBJ1-2, with 8 bases matching TRBD1. The CDR3 is 16 amino acids. V dropped 5 bases and J dropped 1; count of bases not matched to a gene: 9. Germline CDR1 SGHTA, CDR2 FQGTGA. CDR3 sequence reads: CASSPQGANHNYGYTF. The CDR3 DNA sequence: TGTGCCAGCAGCCCCCAGGGGGCTAACCATAACTATGGCTACACCTTC.

The V call is TRBV4-1, the J call TRBJ1-3, with D hard to call. The CDR3 sequence is 15 residues long. Germline-derived CDR1 and CDR2 are MGHRA and YSYEKL. V was shortened by 6 bases and J by 0 bases, with 12 bases between the two germline ends. The CDR3 DNA reads as TGCGCCAGCAGTGTAGAGCCCGACTCTGGAAACACCATATATTTT. It codes for CASSVEPDSGNTIYF.

This chain links TRBV9 with TRBJ2-2, with D perhaps matching TRBD1 (6 bases). CDR3 length: 16 residues. V was cut by 3 bases and J by 6 bases, with 18 bases left in between. Germline CDR1 is SGDLS and CDR2 is YYNGEE. The CDR3 reads CASSASPSGAAGELFF. The CDR3 DNA is TGTGCCAGCAGCGCCAGCCCCTCAGGGGCAGCCGGGGAGCTGTTTTTT.

The V gene is TRBV30, the J gene TRBJ2-5; 8 bases line up with TRBD2. The J segment lost 4 bases and the V segment lost 0 bases, leaving 10 bases of the junction unmatched. CDR1 is GTSNPN and CDR2 is SVGIG in the germline V gene (reference sequence). The CDR3 is 16 amino acids. The CDR3 coding sequence is TGTGCCTGGAGTGTAGCCCGGCTAGCGGGTTTAGAGACCCAGTACTTC. Encoded protein: CAWSVARLAGLETQYF.

The rearrangement links TRBV28 to TRBJ2-7; D not resolved. The CDR3 extends over 12 amino acids. The V end was cut by 3 bases, the J end by 2 bases, with 5 bases between. Germline-derived CDR1 and CDR2 are MDHEN and SYDVKM. The CDR3 here is CASSFGPYEQYF. As DNA, the CDR3 is TGTGCCAGCAGTTTCGGGCCCTACGAGCAGTACTTC.

This clone was observed once. The rearrangement joins TRBV27 to TRBJ1-1; 7 bases are a match to TRBD1. The V gene's germline CDR1 is MNHEY and CDR2 SMNVEV (reference sequence). The V gene end was trimmed by 10 bases and the J gene end by 1 base; junction bases not matched to a gene: 6. The CDR3 extends over 13 amino acids. The CDR3, as DNA: TGTGCCACCAGGGGGACAGCGAACACTGAAGCTTTCTTT. Protein sequence: CATRGTANTEAFF.

The V gene is TRBV5-4, the J gene TRBJ2-5; 8 nucleotides match TRBD1. The CDR3 spans 14 residues. V shed 2 bases, J shed 1 base, and the junction held 1 base outside the gene matches. The germline CDR1 and CDR2 sequences are SGHNT and YYREEE (reference sequence). The CDR3 DNA follows: TGTGCCAGCAGCTTTGGACAGGGCCAAGAGACCCAGTACTTC. Translation: CASSFGQGQETQYF.